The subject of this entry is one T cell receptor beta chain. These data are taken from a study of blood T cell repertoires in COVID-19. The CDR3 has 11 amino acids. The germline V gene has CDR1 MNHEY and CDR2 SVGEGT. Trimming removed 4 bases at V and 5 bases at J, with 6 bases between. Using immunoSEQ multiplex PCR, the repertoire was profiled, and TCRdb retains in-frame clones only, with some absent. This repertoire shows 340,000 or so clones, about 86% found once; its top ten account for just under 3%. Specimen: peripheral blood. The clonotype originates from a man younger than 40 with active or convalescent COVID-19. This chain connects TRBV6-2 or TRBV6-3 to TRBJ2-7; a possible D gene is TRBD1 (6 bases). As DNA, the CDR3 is TGTGCCAGCAGTTGGGGGCACGAGCAGTACTTC. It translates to CASSWGHEQYF.